The 10 T cell receptor beta chains below all came from one sample that was sequenced in a study of blood T cell repertoires in COVID-19. Clones were read by immunoSEQ multiplex PCR, and TCRdb kept only the in-frame ones, dropping some. The table lists around 100,000 clones, over 65% of them singletons. Sequencing was performed on peripheral blood. All receptors derive from a human donor in a cohort sampled during active COVID-19.

This rearrangement joins TRBV2 to TRBJ1-2; possibly TRBD1 for D (6 bases). The CDR3 covers 13 residues. With 2 bases removed from V and 6 bases from J, the gap between germline ends came to 10 bases. In germline, CDR1 is SNHLY, CDR2 FYNNEI. The CDR3 loop is CASSEMAGDGYTF. The DNA for the CDR3 is TGTGCCAGCAGTGAAATGGCAGGGGATGGCTACACCTTC.

The rearrangement links TRBV30 to TRBJ2-1, with TRBD2 matching 10 bases. CDR3 size: 16 residues. Germline CDR1 and CDR2: GTSNPN and SVGIG (reference sequence). The ends lost 0 bases at V and 6 bases at J; junction bases unmatched: 8. CDR3 coding DNA: TGTGCCTGGAGTGTGGGGCCAGCGGGGGGGCTCAATGAGCAGTTCTTC. It codes for CAWSVGPAGGLNEQFF.

V and J are TRBV3-1 (or the pseudogene TRBV3-2) and TRBJ2-5; perhaps TRBD2 as D (6 bases). CDR3 length equals 13 residues. Germline V gene lookup returns CDR1 LGHDT and CDR2 YNNKEL (reference sequence). Trimming left V 7 bases short and J 5 bases short, with 14 bases between. The CDR3 region is CASTRRGGETQYF. The CDR3 nucleotides are TGTGCCAGCACCCGGCGGGGAGGTGAGACCCAGTACTTC.

The chain uses TRBV7-8 and TRBJ2-7, with a tentative D call TRBD1 (6 bases). Per germline, CDR1 SGHVS and CDR2 FQNEAQ. V was shortened by 3 bases and J by 4 bases, with 10 bases between the two germline ends. The length of the CDR3 is 13 residues. Written as DNA, the CDR3 is TGTGCCAGCAGCTTGCCTCAGGGGTACGAGCAGTACTTC. Translation: CASSLPQGYEQYF.

In its sample, this clone was seen once. The chain carries TRBV27 and TRBJ2-7; 8 positions agree with TRBD1. The trim removed 3 bases at V and 5 bases at J, leaving 6 bases unmatched. Germline assignment: CDR1 MNHEY and CDR2 SMNVEV (reference sequence). The CDR3 consists of 14 residues. CDR3 protein: CASSLGDRGNEQYF. DNA of the CDR3: TGTGCCAGCAGTTTGGGTGACAGGGGCAACGAGCAGTACTTC.

The chain joins TRBV11-2 to TRBJ2-7, with D possibly matching TRBD2 (7 bases). Trimming cost V 3 bases and J 5 bases, with 17 bases left between them. Germline V gives CDR1 SGHAT, CDR2 FQNNGV. CDR3 length equals 15 residues. The CDR3 spells CASSLVGGGPHEQYF. For the CDR3, the DNA is TGTGCCAGCAGCTTGGTGGGAGGGGGGCCGCACGAGCAGTACTTC.

A single count supports this clone. V is TRBV5-1 and J is TRBJ1-4, with D tentatively TRBD1 (5 bases). Germline V gene data show CDR1 as SGHRS and CDR2 as YFSETQ. The CDR3 spans 14 residues. V lost 3 bases and J 0 bases, leaving 6 bases between the germline ends. CDR3 sequence: CASSSTATNEKLFF. For the CDR3, the DNA is TGCGCCAGCAGCTCGACAGCAACTAATGAAAAACTGTTTTTT. Filled out from reference TRBV5-1 and TRBJ1-4, the complete variable domain reads KAGVTQTPRYLIKTRGQQVTLSCSPISGHRSVSWYQQTPGQGLQFLFEYFSETQRNKGNFPGRFSGRQFSNSRSEMNVSTLELGDSALYLCASSSTATNEKLFFGSGTQLSVL.

J is TRBJ1-4 and V is TRBV12-3 or TRBV12-4; D ambiguous. The CDR3 is made up of 13 amino acids. V lost 5 bases and J 0 bases, leaving 4 bases between the germline ends. Written as DNA, the CDR3 is TGTGCCAGCAGTCCTGCAACTAATGAAAAACTGTTTTTT. The encoded protein is CASSPATNEKLFF.

The chain carries TRBV18 and TRBJ2-1; 8 bases agree with TRBD2. The CDR3 runs 15 residues. Losses at the gene ends were 3 bases for V and 12 bases for J; bases not matched to a gene: 13. CDR1 and CDR2 from the germline V gene are KGHSH and LQKENI. CDR3 amino acids: CASSPVAGGLEGQFF. The CDR3 coding sequence is TGTGCCAGCTCACCGGTGGCGGGGGGACTCGAGGGGCAGTTCTTC.

This chain's CDR3 is CAISDMIRQNTGELFF. In DNA, the CDR3 is TGTGCCATCAGTGATATGATCAGACAGAACACCGGGGAGCTGTTTTTT. The V and J genes are TRBV10-3 and TRBJ2-2; D unresolved. The CDR3 is 16 residues long. Trimming took off 3 bases at V and 1 base at J, with 12 bases between the two ends. Per germline, CDR1 ENHRY and CDR2 SYGVKD.